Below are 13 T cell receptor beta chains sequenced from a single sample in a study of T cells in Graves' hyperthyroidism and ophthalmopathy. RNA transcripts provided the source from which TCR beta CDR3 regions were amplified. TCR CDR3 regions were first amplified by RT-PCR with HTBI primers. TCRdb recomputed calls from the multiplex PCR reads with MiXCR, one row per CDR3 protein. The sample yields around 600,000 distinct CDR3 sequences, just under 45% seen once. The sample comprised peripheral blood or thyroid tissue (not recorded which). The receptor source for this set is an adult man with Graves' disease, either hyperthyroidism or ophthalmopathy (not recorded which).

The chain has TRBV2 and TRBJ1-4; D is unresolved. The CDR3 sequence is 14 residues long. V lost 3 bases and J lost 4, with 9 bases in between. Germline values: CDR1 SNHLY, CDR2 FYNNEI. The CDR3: CASSDVRNNEKLFF. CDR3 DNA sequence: TGTGCCAGCAGTGATGTCAGGAATAATGAAAAACTGTTTTTT.

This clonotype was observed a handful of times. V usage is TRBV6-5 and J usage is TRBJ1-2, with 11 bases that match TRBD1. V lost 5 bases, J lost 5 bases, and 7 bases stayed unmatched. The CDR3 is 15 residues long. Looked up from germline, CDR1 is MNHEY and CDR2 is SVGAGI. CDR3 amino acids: CASSPGQGAYYGYTF. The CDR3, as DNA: TGTGCCAGCAGTCCTGGACAGGGGGCTTATTATGGCTACACCTTC.

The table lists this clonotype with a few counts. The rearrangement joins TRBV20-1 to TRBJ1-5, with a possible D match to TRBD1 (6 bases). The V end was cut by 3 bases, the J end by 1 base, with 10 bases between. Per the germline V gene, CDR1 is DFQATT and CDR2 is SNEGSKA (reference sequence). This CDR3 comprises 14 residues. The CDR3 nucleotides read TGCAGTGCTAGGGGACACCTGAGCAATCAGCCCCAGCATTTT. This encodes CSARGHLSNQPQHF.

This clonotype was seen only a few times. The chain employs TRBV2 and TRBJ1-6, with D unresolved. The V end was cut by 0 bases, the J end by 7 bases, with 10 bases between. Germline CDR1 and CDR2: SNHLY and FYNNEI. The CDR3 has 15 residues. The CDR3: CASSEANSRNSPLHF. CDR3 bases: TGTGCCAGCAGTGAAGCGAACTCCCGAAATTCACCCCTCCACTTT.

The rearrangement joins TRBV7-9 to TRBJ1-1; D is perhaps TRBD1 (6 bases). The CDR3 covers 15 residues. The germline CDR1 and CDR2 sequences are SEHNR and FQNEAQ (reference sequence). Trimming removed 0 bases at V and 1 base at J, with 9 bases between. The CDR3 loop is CASSLAPDRNTEAFF. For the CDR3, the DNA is TGTGCCAGCAGCTTAGCCCCGGACAGGAACACTGAAGCTTTCTTT.

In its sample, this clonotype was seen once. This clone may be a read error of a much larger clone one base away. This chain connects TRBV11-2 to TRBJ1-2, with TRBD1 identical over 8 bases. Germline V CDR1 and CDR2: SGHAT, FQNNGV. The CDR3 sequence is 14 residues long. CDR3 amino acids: CASSFMTGDYGHTF. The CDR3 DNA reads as TGTGCCAGCAGCTTTATGACAGGGGACTATGGCCACACCTTC. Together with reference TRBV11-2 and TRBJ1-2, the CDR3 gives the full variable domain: EAGVAQSPRYKIIEKRQSVAFWCNPISGHATLYWYQQILGQGPKLLIQFQNNGVVDDSQLPKDRFSAERLKGVDSTLKIQPAKLEDSAVYLCASSFMTGDYGHTFGSGTRLTVV.

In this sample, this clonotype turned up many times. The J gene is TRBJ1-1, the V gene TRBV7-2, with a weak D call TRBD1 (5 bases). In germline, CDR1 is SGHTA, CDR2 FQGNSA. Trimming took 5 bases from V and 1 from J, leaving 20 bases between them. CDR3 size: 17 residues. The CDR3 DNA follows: TGTGCCAGCAGCCCTCGGGCAGGGTCGCAACCGAACACTGAAGCTTTCTTT. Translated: CASSPRAGSQPNTEAFF. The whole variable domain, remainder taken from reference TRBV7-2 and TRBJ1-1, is GAGVSQSPSNKVTEKGKDVELRCDPISGHTALYWYRQSLGQGLEFLIYFQGNSAPDKSGLPSDRFSAERTGGSVSTLTIQRTQQEDSAVYLCASSPRAGSQPNTEAFFGQGTRLTVV.

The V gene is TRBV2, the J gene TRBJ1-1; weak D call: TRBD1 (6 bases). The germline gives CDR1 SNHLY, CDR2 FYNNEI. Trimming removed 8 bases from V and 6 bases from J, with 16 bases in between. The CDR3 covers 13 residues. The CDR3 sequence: CASLWTANAEAFF. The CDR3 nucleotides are TGTGCCAGCCTCTGGACAGCTAACGCTGAAGCTTTCTTT.

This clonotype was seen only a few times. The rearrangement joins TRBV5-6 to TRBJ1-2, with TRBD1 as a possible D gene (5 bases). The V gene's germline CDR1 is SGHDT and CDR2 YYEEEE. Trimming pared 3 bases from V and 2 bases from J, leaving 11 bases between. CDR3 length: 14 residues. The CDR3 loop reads CASSSSRDNYGYTF. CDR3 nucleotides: TGTGCCAGCAGCTCGTCCCGGGACAACTATGGCTACACCTTC. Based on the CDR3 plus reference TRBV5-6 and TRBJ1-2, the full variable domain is DAGVTQSPTHLIKTRGQQVTLRCSPKSGHDTVSWYQQALGQGPQFIFQYYEEEERQRGNFPDRFSGHQFPNYSSELNVNALLLGDSALYLCASSSSRDNYGYTFGSGTRLTVV.

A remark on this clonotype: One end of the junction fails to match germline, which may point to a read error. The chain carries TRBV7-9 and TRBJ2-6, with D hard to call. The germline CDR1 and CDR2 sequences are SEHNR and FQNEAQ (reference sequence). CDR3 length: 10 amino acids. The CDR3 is CASSPPVVTF. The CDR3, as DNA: TGTGCCAGCAGCCCCCCCGTCGTGACTTTC.

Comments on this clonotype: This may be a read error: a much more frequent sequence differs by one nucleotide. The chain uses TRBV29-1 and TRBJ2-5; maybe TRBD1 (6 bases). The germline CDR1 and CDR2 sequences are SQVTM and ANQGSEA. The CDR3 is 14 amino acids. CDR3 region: CSVGRTANQEIQYF. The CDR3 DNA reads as TGCAGCGTTGGTAGGACAGCGAACCAAGAGATCCAGTACTTC. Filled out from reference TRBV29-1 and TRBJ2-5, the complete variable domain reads SAVISQKPSRDICQRGTSLTIQCQVDSQVTMMFWYRQQPGQSLTLIATANQGSEATYESGFVIDKFPISRPNLTFSTLTVSNMSPEDSSIYLCSVGRTANQEIQYFGPGTRLLVL.

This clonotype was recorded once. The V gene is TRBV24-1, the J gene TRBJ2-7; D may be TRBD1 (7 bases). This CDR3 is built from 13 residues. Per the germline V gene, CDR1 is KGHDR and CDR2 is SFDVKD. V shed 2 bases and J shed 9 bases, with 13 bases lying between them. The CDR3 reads CATSDWRGLGQYF. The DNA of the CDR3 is TGTGCCACCAGTGATTGGAGGGGGCTGGGGCAGTACTTC.

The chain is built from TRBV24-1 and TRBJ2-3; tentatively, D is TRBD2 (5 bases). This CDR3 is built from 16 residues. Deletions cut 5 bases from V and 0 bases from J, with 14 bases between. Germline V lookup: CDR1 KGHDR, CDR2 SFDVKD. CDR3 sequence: CATSARGRASTDTQYF. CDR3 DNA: TGTGCCACCAGTGCACGGGGTCGGGCTAGCACAGATACGCAGTATTTT.